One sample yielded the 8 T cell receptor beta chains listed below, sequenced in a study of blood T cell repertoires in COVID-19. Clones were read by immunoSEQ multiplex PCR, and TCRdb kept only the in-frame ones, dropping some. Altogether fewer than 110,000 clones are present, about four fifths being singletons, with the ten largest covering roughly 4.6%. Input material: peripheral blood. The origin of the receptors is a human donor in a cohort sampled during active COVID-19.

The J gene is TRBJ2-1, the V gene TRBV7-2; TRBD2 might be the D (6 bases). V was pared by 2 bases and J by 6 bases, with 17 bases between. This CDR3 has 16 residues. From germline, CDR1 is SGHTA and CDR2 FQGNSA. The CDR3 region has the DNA TGTGCCAGCAGCTTAAACGCGGGGCCCCCTGGCAATGAGCAGTTCTTC. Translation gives CASSLNAGPPGNEQFF.

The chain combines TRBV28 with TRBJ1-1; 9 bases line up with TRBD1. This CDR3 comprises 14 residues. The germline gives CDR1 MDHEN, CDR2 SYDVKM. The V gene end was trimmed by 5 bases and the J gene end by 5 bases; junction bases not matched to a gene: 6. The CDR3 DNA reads TGTGCCAGCAGTGCCCGGACAGGGGTGACTGAAGCTTTCTTT. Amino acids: CASSARTGVTEAFF.

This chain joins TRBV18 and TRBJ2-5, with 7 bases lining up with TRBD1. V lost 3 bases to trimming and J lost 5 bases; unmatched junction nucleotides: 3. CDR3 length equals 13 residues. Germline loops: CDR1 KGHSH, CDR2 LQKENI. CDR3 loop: CASSPGQTETQYF. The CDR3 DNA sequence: TGTGCCAGCTCACCGGGACAGACCGAGACCCAGTACTTC.

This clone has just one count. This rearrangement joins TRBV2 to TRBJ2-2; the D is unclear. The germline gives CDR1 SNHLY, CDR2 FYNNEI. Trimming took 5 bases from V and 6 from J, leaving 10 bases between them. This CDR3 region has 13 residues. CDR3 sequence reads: CASSYFQAGELFF. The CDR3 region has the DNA TGTGCCAGCAGTTATTTCCAGGCCGGGGAGCTGTTTTTT.

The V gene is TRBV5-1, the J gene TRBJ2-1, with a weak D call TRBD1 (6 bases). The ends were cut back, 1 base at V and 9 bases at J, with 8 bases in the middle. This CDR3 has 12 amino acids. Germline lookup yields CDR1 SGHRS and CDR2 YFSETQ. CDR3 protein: CASSLTGIEQFF. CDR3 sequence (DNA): TGCGCCAGCAGCTTGACAGGGATTGAGCAGTTCTTC. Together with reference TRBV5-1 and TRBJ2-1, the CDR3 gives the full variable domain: KAGVTQTPRYLIKTRGQQVTLSCSPISGHRSVSWYQQTPGQGLQFLFEYFSETQRNKGNFPGRFSGRQFSNSRSEMNVSTLELGDSALYLCASSLTGIEQFFGPGTRLTVL.

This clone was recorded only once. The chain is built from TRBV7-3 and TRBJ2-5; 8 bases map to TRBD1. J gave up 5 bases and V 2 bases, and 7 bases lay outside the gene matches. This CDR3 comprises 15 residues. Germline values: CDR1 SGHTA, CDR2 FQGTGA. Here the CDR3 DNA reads TGTGCCAGCAGCTTAGTCCCAGGGGGCAAGGAGACCCAGTACTTC. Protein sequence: CASSLVPGGKETQYF.

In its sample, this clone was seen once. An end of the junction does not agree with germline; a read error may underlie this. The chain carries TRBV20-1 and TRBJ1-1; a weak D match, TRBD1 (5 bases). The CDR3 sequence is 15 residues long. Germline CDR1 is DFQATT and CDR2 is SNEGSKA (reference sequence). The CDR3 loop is CSASRAGRMNTEVFF. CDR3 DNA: TGCAGTGCTAGTCGAGCGGGACGGATGAACACTGAAGTTTTCTTT.

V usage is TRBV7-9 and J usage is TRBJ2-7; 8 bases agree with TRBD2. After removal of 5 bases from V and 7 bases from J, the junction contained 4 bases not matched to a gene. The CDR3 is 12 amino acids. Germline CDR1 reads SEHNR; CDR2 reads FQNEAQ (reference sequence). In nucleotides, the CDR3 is TGTGCCAGCAGCCCGGGACTAGGTGAGCAGTACGTC. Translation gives CASSPGLGEQYV.